The subject of this entry is one TCR beta chain. CDR1 and CDR2 from the germline V gene are MNHEY and SVGAGI. The junction had 9 bases not matched to a gene; V was cut back by 6 bases and J by 4 bases. The CDR3 extends over 15 amino acids. The table came from immunoSEQ multiplex PCR; TCRdb's copy has only in-frame clones and leaves some out. This table holds approximately 280,000 clones, 70% to 90% found once. This sample was taken from a study of blood T cell repertoires in COVID-19. The TCR comes from a woman in her 70s with acute or convalescent COVID-19. The sequencing input was peripheral blood. The chain carries TRBV6-5 and TRBJ1-5; 7 nucleotides match TRBD1. The CDR3 bases are TGTGCCAGCAGCCTCGACAGGGTATCGAATCAGCCCCAGCATTTT. Translating gives CASSLDRVSNQPQHF.